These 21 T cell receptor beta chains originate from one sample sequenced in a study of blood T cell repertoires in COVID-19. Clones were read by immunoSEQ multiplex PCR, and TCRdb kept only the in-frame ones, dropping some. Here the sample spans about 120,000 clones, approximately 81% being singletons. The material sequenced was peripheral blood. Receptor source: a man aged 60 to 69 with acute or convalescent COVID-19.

As DNA, the CDR3 is TGTGCCAGCAGCTTGGATGGAGGGAGGAACACTGAAGCTTTCTTT. Translation gives CASSLDGGRNTEAFF. The chain recombines TRBV5-4 with TRBJ1-1; D gene unclear. Trimming took 0 bases from V and 1 from J, leaving 10 bases between them. This CDR3 has 15 residues. Per the germline V gene, CDR1 is SGHNT and CDR2 is YYREEE (reference sequence).

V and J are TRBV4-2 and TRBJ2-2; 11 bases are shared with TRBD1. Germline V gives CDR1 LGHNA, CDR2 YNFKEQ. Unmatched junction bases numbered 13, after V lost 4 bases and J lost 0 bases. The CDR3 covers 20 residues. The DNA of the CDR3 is TGTGCCAGCAGCCGCCGTCCCGGGACAGGGGGGACCGCGAACACCGGGGAGCTGTTTTTT. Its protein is CASSRRPGTGGTANTGELFF.

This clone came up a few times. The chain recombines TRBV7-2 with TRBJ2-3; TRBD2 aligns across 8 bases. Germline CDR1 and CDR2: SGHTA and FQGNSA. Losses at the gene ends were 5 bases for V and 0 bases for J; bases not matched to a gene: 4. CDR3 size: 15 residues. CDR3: CASSRTSGSTDTQYF. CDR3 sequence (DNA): TGTGCCAGCAGCAGAACTAGCGGCAGCACAGATACGCAGTATTTT.

The CDR3 sequence is CASSFRTSGRGSTDTQYF. The DNA for the CDR3 is TGTGCCAGTAGTTTTCGGACTAGCGGGAGAGGAAGCACAGATACGCAGTATTTT. The rearrangement uses TRBV19 and TRBJ2-3; TRBD2 matches at 13 bases. Germline CDR1 reads LNHDA; CDR2 reads SQIVND (reference sequence). The CDR3 length is 18 residues. V shed 5 bases, J shed 0 bases, and the junction held 8 bases outside the gene matches.

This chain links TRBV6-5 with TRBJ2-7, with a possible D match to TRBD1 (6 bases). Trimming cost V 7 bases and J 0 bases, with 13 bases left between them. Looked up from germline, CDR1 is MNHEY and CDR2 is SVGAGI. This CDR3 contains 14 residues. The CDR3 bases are TGTGCCAGCAACCATGGGACATCCTCCTACGAGCAGTACTTC. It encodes CASNHGTSSYEQYF.

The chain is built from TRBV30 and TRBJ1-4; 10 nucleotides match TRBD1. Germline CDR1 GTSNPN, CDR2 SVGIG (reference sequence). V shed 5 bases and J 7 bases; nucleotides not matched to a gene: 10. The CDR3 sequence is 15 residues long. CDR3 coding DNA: TGTGCCTGGGCCCGTCCGGGGACAGGGGTTGAAAAACTGTTTTTT. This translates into CAWARPGTGVEKLFF.

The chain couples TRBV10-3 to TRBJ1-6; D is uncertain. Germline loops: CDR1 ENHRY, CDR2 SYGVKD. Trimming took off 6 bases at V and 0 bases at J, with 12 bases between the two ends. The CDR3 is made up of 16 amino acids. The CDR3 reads CAISESLSSYNSPLHF. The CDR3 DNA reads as TGTGCCATCAGCGAGAGCCTGAGCTCCTATAATTCACCCCTCCACTTT.

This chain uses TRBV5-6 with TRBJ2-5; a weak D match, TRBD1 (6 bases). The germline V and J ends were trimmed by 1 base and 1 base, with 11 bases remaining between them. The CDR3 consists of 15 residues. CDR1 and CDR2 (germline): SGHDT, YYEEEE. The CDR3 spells CASSLTPGAQETQYF. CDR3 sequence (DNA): TGTGCCAGCAGCTTGACCCCAGGGGCCCAAGAGACCCAGTACTTC.

The CDR3 is CASSPSWGGNTEAFF. Here the CDR3 DNA reads TGCGCCAGCAGCCCCAGTTGGGGCGGGAACACTGAAGCTTTCTTT. V usage is TRBV5-1 and J usage is TRBJ1-1; TRBD1 might be the D (5 bases). Germline loops: CDR1 SGHRS, CDR2 YFSETQ. The V end lost 4 bases, the J end lost 1 base, and 14 bases lay between the germline ends. This CDR3 is 15 amino acids long.

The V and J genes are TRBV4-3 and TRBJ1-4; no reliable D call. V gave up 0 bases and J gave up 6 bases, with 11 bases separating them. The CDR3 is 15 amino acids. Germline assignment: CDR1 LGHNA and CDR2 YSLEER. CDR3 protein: CASSQDGQLDEKLFF. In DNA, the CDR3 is TGCGCCAGCAGCCAAGATGGCCAGCTAGATGAAAAACTGTTTTTT.

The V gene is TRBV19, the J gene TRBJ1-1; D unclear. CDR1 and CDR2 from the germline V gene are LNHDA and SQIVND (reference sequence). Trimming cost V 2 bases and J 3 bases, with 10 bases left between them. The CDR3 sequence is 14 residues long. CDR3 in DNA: TGTGCCAGTAGTATACTGGCGGATCACACTGAAGCTTTCTTT. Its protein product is CASSILADHTEAFF.

The CDR3 sequence: CASSQLQTGDTGELFF. As DNA, the CDR3 is TGTGCCAGCAGCCAACTTCAAACAGGGGACACCGGGGAGCTGTTTTTT. The chain combines TRBV14 with TRBJ2-2; TRBD1 matches at 7 bases. Germline-derived CDR1 and CDR2 are SGHDN and FVKESK. The J segment lost 3 bases and the V segment lost 2 bases, leaving 6 bases of the junction unmatched. CDR3 length: 16 amino acids.

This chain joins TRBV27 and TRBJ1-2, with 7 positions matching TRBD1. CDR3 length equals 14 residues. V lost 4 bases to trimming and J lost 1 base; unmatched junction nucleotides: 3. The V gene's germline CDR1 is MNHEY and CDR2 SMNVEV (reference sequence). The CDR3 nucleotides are TGTGCCAGCAGTTATGCAGGGGGTAACTATGGCTACACCTTC. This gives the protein CASSYAGGNYGYTF.

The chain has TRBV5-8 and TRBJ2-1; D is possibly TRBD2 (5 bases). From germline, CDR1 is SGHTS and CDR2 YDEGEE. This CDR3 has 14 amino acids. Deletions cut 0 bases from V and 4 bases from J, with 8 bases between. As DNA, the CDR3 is TGTGCCAGCAGCTTGGGGACTTCTTACAATGAGCAGTTCTTC. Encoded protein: CASSLGTSYNEQFF. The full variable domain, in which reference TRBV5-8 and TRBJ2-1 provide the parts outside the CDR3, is EAGVTQSPTHLIKTRGQQATLRCSPISGHTSVYWYQQALGLGLQFLLWYDEGEERNRGNFPPRFSGRQFPNYSSELNVNALELEDSALYLCASSLGTSYNEQFFGPGTRLTVL.

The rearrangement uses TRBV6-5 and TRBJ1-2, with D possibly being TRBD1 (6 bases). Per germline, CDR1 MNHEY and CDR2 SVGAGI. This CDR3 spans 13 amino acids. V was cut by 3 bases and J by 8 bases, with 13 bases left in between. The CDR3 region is CASSYSGQFGYTF. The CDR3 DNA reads TGTGCCAGCAGTTATTCTGGACAGTTCGGCTACACCTTC.

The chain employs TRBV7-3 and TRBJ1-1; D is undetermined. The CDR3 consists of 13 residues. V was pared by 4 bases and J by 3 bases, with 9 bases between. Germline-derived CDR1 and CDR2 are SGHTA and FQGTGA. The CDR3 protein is CASSSSGDTEAFF. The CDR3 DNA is TGTGCCAGCAGCTCATCGGGTGACACTGAAGCTTTCTTT.

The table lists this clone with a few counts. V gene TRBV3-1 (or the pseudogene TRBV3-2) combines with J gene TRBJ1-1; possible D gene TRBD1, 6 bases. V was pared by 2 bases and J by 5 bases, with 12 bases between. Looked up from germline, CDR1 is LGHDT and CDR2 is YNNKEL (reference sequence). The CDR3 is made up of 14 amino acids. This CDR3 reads CASSQQGSDTEAFF. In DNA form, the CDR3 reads TGTGCCAGCAGCCAACAGGGGAGTGATACTGAAGCTTTCTTT.

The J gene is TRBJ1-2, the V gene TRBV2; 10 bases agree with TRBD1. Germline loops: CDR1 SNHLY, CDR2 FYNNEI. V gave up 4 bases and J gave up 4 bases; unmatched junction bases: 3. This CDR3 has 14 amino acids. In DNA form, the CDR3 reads TGTGCCAGCAGTGTGACAGGGGGCAGCTATGGCTACACCTTC. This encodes CASSVTGGSYGYTF. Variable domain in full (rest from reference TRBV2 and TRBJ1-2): EPEVTQTPSHQVTQMGQEVILRCVPISNHLYFYWYRQILGQKVEFLVSFYNNEISEKSEIFDDQFSVERPDGSNFTLKIRSTKLEDSAMYFCASSVTGGSYGYTFGSGTRLTVV.

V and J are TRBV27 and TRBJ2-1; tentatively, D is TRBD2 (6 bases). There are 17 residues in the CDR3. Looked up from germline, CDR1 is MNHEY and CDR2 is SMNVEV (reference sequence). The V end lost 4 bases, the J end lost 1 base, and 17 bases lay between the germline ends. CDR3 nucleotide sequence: TGTGCCAGCAGTTCCCGGCCCGGGGGTTTGTCCTACAATGAGCAGTTCTTC. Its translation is CASSSRPGGLSYNEQFF.

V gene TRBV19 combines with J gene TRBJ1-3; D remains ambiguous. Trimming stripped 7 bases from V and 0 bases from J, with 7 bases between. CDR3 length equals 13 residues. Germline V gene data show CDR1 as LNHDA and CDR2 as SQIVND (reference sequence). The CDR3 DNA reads TGTGCCAGTACAAGAGCCTCTGGAAACACCATATATTTT. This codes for CASTRASGNTIYF.

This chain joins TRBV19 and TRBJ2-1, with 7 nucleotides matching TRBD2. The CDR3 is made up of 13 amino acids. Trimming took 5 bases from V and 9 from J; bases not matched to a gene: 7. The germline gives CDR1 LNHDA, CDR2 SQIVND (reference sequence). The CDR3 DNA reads TGTGCCAGTAGTGACCTCTTAGCGGGTGAGCAGTTCTTC. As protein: CASSDLLAGEQFF.